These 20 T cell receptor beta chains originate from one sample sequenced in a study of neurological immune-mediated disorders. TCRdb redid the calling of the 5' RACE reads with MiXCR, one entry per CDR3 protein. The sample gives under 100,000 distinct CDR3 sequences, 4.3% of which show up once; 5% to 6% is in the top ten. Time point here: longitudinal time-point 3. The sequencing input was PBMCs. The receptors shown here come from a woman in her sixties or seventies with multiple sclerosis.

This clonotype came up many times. The CDR3 protein is CSAGQGSSNYGYTF. The CDR3 DNA reads as TGCAGTGCCGGACAGGGGTCGTCTAACTATGGCTACACCTTC. The V and J genes are TRBV20-1 and TRBJ1-2; 9 nucleotides agree with TRBD1. CDR3 length: 14 amino acids. After removal of 6 bases from V and 0 bases from J, the junction contained 5 bases not matched to a gene. Germline V gene lookup returns CDR1 DFQATT and CDR2 SNEGSKA (reference sequence).

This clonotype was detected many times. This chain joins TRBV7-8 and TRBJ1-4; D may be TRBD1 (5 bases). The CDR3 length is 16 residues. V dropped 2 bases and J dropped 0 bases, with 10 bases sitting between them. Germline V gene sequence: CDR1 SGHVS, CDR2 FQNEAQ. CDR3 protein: CASSLNQGATNEKLFF. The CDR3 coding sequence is TGTGCCAGCAGCTTAAATCAGGGAGCAACTAATGAAAAACTGTTTTTT.

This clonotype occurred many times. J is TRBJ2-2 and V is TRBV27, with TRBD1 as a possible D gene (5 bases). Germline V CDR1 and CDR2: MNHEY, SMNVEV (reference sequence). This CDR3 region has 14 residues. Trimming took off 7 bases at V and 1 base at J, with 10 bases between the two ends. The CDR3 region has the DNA TGTGCCAGCATCCAGGGTGGGAACACCGGGGAGCTGTTTTTT. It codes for CASIQGGNTGELFF.

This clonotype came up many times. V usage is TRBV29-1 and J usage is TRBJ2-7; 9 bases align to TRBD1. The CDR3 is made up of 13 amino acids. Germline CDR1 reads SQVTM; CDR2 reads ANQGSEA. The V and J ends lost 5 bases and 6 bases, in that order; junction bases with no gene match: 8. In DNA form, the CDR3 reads TGCAGCGTTCGGACAGGGGTTGGGCGCGAGCAGTACTTC. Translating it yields CSVRTGVGREQYF.

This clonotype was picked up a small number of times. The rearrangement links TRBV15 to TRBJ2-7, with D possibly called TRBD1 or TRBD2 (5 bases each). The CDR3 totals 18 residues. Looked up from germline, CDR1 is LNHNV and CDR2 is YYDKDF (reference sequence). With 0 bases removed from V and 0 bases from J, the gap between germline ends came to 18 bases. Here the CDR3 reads CATSREGVAGRRSYEQYF. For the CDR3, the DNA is TGTGCCACCAGCAGAGAAGGAGTCGCAGGGAGACGCTCCTACGAGCAGTACTTC.

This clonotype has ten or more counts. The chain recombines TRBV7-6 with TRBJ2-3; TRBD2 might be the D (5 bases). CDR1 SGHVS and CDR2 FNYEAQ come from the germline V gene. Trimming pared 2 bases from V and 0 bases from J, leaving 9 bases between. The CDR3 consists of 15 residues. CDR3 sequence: CASSLSSPSTDTQYF. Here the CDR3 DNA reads TGTGCCAGCAGCTTATCTAGCCCCAGCACAGATACGCAGTATTTT.

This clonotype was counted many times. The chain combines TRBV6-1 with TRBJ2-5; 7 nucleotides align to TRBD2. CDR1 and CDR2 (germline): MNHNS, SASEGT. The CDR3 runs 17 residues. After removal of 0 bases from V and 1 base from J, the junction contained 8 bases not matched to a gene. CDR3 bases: TGTGCCAGCAGTGAAGCCCCCCCGGGAGGCTCCCAAGAGACCCAGTACTTC. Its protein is CASSEAPPGGSQETQYF.

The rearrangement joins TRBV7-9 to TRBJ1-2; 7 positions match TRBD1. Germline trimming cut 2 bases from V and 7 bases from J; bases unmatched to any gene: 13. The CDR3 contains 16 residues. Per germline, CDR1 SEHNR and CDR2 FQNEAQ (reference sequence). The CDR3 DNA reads TGTGCCAGCAGCTTACGTAAGGGGGCGACCCCTCTTGGCTACACCTTC. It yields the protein CASSLRKGATPLGYTF. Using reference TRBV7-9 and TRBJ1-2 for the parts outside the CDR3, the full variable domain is DTGVSQNPRHKITKRGQNVTFRCDPISEHNRLYWYRQTLGQGPEFLTYFQNEAQLEKSRLLSDRFSAERPKGSFSTLEIQRTEQGDSAMYLCASSLRKGATPLGYTFGSGTRLTVV.

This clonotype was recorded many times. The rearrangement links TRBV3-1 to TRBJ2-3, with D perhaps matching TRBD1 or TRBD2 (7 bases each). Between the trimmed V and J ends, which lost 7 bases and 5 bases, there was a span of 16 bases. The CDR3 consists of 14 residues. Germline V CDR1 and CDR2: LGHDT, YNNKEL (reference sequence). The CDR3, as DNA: TGTGCCAGCAACCAGGGGGGGGCCGAAGATACGCAGTATTTT. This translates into CASNQGGAEDTQYF.

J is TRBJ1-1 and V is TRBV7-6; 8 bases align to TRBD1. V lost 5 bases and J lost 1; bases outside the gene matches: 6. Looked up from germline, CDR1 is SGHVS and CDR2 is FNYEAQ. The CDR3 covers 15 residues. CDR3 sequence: CASSRRGTGNTEAFF. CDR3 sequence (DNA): TGTGCCAGCAGCCGGCGCGGGACAGGGAACACTGAAGCTTTCTTT.

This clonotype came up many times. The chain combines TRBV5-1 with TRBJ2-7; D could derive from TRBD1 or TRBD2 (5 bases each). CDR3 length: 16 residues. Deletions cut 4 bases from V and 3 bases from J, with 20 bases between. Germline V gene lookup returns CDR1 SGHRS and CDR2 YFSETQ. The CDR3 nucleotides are TGCGCCAGCAGCCCGAATTTGGGGACGGCCCTCTACGAGCAGTACTTC. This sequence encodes CASSPNLGTALYEQYF.

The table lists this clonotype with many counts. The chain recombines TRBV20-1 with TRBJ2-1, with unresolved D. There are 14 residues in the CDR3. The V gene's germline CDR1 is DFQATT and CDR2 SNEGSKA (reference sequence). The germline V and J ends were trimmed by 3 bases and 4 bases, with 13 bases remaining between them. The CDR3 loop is CSASSSEPYNEQFF. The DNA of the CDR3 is TGCAGTGCTAGTAGCAGCGAGCCTTACAATGAGCAGTTCTTC.

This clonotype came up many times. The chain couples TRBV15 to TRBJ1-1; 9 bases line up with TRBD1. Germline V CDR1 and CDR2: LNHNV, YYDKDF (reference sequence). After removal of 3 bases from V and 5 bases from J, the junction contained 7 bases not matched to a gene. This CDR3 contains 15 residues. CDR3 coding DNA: TGTGCCACCAGCAGTATAGGGACAGGGAGGACTGAAGCTTTCTTT. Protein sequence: CATSSIGTGRTEAFF.

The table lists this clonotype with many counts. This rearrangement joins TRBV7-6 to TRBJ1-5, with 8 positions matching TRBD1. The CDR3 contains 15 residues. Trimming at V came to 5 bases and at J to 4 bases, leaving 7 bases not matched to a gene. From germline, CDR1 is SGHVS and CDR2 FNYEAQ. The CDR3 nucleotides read TGTGCCAGCAGCCCACAGACAGGGGTGAATCAGCCCCAGCATTTT. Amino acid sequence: CASSPQTGVNQPQHF. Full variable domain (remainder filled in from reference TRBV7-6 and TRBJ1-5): GAGVSQSPRYKVTKRGQDVALRCDPISGHVSLYWYRQALGQGPEFLTYFNYEAQQDKSGLPNDRFSAERPEGSISTLTIQRTEQRDSAMYRCASSPQTGVNQPQHFGDGTRLSIL.

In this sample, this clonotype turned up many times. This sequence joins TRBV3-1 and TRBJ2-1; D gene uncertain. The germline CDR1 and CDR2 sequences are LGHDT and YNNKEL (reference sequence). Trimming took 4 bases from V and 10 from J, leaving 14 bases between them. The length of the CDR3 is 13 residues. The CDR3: CASSLTSRSEQFF. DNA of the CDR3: TGTGCCAGCAGCCTCACCTCTAGAAGCGAGCAGTTCTTC.

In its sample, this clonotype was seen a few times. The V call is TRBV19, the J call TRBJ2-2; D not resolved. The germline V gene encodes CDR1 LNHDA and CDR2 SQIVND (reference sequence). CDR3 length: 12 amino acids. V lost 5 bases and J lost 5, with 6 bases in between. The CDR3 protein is CASSVQTGELFF. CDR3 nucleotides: TGTGCCAGTAGTGTCCAGACCGGGGAGCTGTTTTTT. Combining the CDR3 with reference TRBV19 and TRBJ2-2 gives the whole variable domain DGGITQSPKYLFRKEGQNVTLSCEQNLNHDAMYWYRQDPGQGLRLIYYSQIVNDFQKGDIAEGYSVSREKKESFPLTVTSAQKNPTAFYLCASSVQTGELFFGEGSRLTVL.

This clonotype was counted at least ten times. CDR3 in amino acids: CAISDGRGLTEAFF. For the CDR3, the DNA is TGTGCCATCAGTGATGGTCGGGGGCTCACTGAAGCTTTCTTT. The chain has TRBV10-3 and TRBJ1-1, with D perhaps matching TRBD1 (6 bases). The CDR3 covers 14 residues. Trimming pared 3 bases from V and 4 bases from J, leaving 12 bases between. In germline, CDR1 is ENHRY, CDR2 SYGVKD.

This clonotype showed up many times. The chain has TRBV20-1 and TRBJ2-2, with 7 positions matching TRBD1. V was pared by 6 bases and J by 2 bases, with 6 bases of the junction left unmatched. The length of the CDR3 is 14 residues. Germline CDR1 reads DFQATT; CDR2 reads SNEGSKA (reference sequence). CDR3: CSATRTGNTGELFF. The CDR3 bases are TGCAGTGCCACTAGGACAGGAAACACCGGGGAGCTGTTTTTT.

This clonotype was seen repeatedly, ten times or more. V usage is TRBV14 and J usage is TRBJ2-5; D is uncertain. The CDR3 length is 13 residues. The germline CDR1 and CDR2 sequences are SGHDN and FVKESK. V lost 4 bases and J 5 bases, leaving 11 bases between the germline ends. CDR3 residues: CASSPSLRETQYF. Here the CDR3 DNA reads TGTGCCAGCAGCCCCTCTCTTCGGGAGACCCAGTACTTC.

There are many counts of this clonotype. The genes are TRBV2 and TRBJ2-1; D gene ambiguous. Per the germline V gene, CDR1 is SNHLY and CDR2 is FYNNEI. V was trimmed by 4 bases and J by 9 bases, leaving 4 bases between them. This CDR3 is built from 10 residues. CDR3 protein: CASSVVEQFF. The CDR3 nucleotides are TGTGCCAGCAGTGTGGTTGAGCAGTTCTTC.